This TCR beta chain was recovered during a study of Graves' ophthalmopathy and Graves' hyperthyroidism. The authors amplified TCR beta CDR3 regions, and they did so from RNA transcripts for repertoire sequencing. An initial RT-PCR round employing HTBI primers preceded a second-round multiplex PCR. TCRdb fed the multiplex PCR reads into MiXCR, producing one record per CDR3 protein. The data hold roughly 400,000 distinct CDR3 sequences, with less than 20% observed a single time. Uncontrolled infections, pregnancy, lactation or other autoimmune diseases led to patient exclusion. Serum thyroxine and TRAb, along with clinical symptoms, thyroid ultrasound and orbital computed tomography, were what diagnosis relied on. In germline, CDR1 is SNHLY, CDR2 FYNNEI. The CDR3 spans 15 residues. This clonotype has only one observation. Germline is not matched at one junction end, which may reflect a read error.

The TCR sequence derives from a young woman with stable Graves' hyperthyroidism. The sample comprised peripheral blood. This sequence joins TRBV2 and TRBJ2-7; D gene unclear. The CDR3 nucleotides are TGTGCCATCAGTGAAAGGTGGCAGTCGGTCGCCGAGCAGTACTTC. This encodes CAISERWQSVAEQYF.